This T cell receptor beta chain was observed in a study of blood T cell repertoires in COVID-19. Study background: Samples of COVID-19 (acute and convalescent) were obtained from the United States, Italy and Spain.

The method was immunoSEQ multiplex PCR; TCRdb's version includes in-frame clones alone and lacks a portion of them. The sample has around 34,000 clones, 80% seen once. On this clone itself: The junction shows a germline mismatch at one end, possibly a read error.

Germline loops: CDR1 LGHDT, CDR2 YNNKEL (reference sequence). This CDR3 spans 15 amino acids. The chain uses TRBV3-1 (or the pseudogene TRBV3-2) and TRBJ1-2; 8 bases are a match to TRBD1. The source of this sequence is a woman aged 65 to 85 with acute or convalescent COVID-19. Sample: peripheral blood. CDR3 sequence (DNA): TGTGCCAGCAGCCAACAGTGGGGGACAGGCAATGGTTACACCTTC. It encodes CASSQQWGTGNGYTF.